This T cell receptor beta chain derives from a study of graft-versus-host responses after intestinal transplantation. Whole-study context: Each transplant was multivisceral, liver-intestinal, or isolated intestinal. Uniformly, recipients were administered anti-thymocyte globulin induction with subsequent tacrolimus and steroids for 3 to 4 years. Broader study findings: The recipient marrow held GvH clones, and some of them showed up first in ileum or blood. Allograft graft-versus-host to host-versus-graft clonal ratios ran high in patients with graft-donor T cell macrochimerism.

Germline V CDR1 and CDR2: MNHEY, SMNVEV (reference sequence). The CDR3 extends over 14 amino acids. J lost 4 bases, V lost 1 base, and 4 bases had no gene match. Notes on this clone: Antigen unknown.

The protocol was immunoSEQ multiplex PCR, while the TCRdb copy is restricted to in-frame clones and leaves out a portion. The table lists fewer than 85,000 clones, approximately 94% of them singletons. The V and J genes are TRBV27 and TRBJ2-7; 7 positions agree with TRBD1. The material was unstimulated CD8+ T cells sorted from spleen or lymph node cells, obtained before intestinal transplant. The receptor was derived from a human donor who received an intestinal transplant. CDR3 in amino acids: CASSLFIRGYEQYF. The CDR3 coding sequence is TGTGCCAGCAGTTTATTCATCAGGGGGTACGAGCAGTACTTC.